The rows below give T cell receptor beta chains drawn from one sample of a study of cytomegalovirus exposure and HLA in healthy donors. Assay used: immunoSEQ multiplex PCR; TCRdb lists only in-frame clones, some missing. The sample includes around 150,000 clones, about four fifths of them seen just once. Sequenced material: PBMCs. The receptors were gathered from a man aged 25-45 years in good health and CMV-seronegative. CDR3s include the opening cysteine and the closing phenylalanine or tryptophan. A D gene is named only where the DNA matches it firmly. Only some rows state a clone size, as once, few, many or a class for expanded clones.

TRBJ1-2 | - | - | TRBV6-5 | TGTGCCAGCAGTTACTCGAGGGGGACAATCTATGGCTACACCTTC | CASSYSRGTIYGYTF
TRBJ2-5 | few | TRBD1 | TRBV27 | TGTGCCAGCAGTTGGACAGGGGGCGCGTTCGATGGAGAGCAGTACTTC | CASSWTGGAFDGEQYF
TRBJ2-2 | few | TRBD2 | TRBV30 | TGTGCCTGGAGCAGGCTGGGAGGGTGGACCGGGGAGCTGTTTTTT | CAWSRLGGWTGELFF
TRBJ2-1 | - | TRBD1 | TRBV6-5 | TGTGCCAGCTACCGAACAGGGGGTGAGCAGTTCTTC | CASYRTGGEQFF
TRBJ1-1 | - | TRBD1 | TRBV7-9 | TGTGCCAACAGGGGGCTAGCGGACACTGAAGCTTTCTTT | CANRGLADTEAFF
TRBJ1-2 | once | - | TRBV7-2 | TGTGCCAGCAGCGGCCGGCAGGGAAGTTTGGAAAGGACTGGCTACACCTTC | CASSGRQGSLERTGYTF
TRBJ1-5 | - | - | TRBV27 | TGTGCCAGCAGTGGGAGGGCTAGCAATCAGCCCCAGCATTTT | CASSGRASNQPQHF
TRBJ2-5 | - | TRBD1 | TRBV30 | TGTGCCTGGACCCAATCACAGGGGGCACAGGAGACCCAGTACTTC | CAWTQSQGAQETQYF
TRBJ2-2 | - | TRBD1 | TRBV2 | TGTGCCAGCAGTCCACAGGGGCAGGGCACCGGGGAGCTGTTTTTT | CASSPQGQGTGELFF
TRBJ1-2 | few | TRBD1 | TRBV4-3 | TGCGCCAGCAGCCAATTGGGCCAGGGGGCTTACTATGGCTACACCTTC | CASSQLGQGAYYGYTF
TRBJ2-1 | once | - | TRBV14 | TGTGCCAGCAGGCAAGGGGGGGGGAATGAGCAGTTCTTC | CASRQGGGNEQFF
TRBJ1-1 | - | - | TRBV14 | TGTGCCACAAGAAGAGAAAGCAACACTGAAGCTTTCTTT | CATRRESNTEAFF
TRBJ1-2 | once | TRBD1 | TRBV6-4 | TGTGCCAGCAGTGCGGGGACAGTGGGGAGCAACTATGGCTACACCTTC | CASSAGTVGSNYGYTF
TRBJ2-7 | - | TRBD2 | TRBV5-1 | TGCGCCAGCAGCTTGGGTAGCGGGGGGCTAACCTACGAGCAGTACTTC | CASSLGSGGLTYEQYF
TRBJ1-2 | - | - | TRBV5-4 | TGTGCCAGCAGCTTTCGTCTGACAAGCAACTATGGCTACACCTTC | CASSFRLTSNYGYTF
TRBJ2-7 | few | TRBD1 | TRBV29-1 | TGCAGCGTCTTTAGCCTGGGACAGTCAAGGGGAGCCTACGAGCAGTACTTC | CSVFSLGQSRGAYEQYF
TRBJ2-7 | - | TRBD2 | TRBV5-1 | TGCGCCAGCAGCCTGGGGGAGGGGAGGAGACCCTACGAGCAGTACTTC | CASSLGEGRRPYEQYF
TRBJ2-7 | - | - | TRBV6-1 | TGTGCCAGCAGTGAAGCAGGAGGTGAGATCTACGAGCAGTACTTC | CASSEAGGEIYEQYF
TRBJ1-5 | - | - | TRBV27 | TGTGCCAGCAGTTTATCGAGCAGGGAAAATCAGCCCCAGCATTTT | CASSLSSRENQPQHF
TRBJ2-7 | - | - | TRBV5-1 | TGCGCCAGCAGCTTGGGAGACTACTCCTACGAGCAGTACTTC | CASSLGDYSYEQYF
TRBJ2-7 | few | TRBD1 | TRBV28 | TGTGCCAGCAGTTCCGGGACAGGTCGCTCCTACGAGCAGTACTTC | CASSSGTGRSYEQYF
TRBJ1-1 | - | TRBD1 | TRBV2 | TGTGCCAGCAGTGGACAGGGGAACACTGAAGCTTTCTTT | CASSGQGNTEAFF
TRBJ2-5 | - | - | TRBV19 | TGTGCCAGTAGTATCCGAGAAGAGACCCAGTACTTC | CASSIREETQYF
TRBJ2-1 | - | - | TRBV7-9 | TGTGCCAGCACCCTTGACAGGACAGTGAATGAGCAGTTCTTC | CASTLDRTVNEQFF
TRBJ1-2 | - | - | TRBV28 | TGTGCCAGCAGTTTTCAGGGGATATACACCTTC | CASSFQGIYTF
TRBJ2-1 | - | TRBD1 | TRBV5-1 | TGCGCCAGCAGCACGGGACAGCTCAATGAGCAGTTCTTC | CASSTGQLNEQFF
TRBJ2-5 | - | - | TRBV6-5 | TGTGCCAGCTCCCTAATACAGGGCGTAGAGACCCAGTACTTC | CASSLIQGVETQYF
TRBJ2-1 | - | TRBD2 | TRBV19 | TGTGCCAGTACCCGGACTAGCGGGAGGGCCTACAATGAGCAGTTCTTC | CASTRTSGRAYNEQFF
TRBJ1-1 | - | TRBD1 | TRBV19 | TGTGCCAGTAGTACCATGACAGGGGCCGGCACTGAAGCTTTCTTT | CASSTMTGAGTEAFF
TRBJ1-3 | - | - | TRBV28 | TGTGCCAGCAGCCCCCACGGGGGACACACCATATATTTT | CASSPHGGHTIYF
TRBJ1-2 | - | - | TRBV7-9 | TGTGCCAGCAGCTCCCCCAGGTTTAGTGAGTATGGCTACACCTTC | CASSSPRFSEYGYTF
TRBJ1-2 | - | - | TRBV29-1 | TGCAGCGTTGGTTCACTGAACTATGGCTACACCTTC | CSVGSLNYGYTF
TRBJ2-7 | - | TRBD1 | TRBV28 | TGTGCCAGCAGTACCCGGACAGGGAGCTCCTACGAGCAGTACTTC | CASSTRTGSSYEQYF
TRBJ2-2 | once | TRBD2 | TRBV5-4 | TGTGCCAGCAGCGCACGGACTAGCGGGGCGAACACCGGGGAGCTGTTTTTT | CASSARTSGANTGELFF
TRBJ1-5 | - | - | TRBV7-2 | TGTGCCAGCAGCCCTTACAATCAGCCCCAGCATTTT | CASSPYNQPQHF
TRBJ2-3 | - | - | TRBV12-5 | TGTGCTAGTGGCCCAACAGGGACCAGGAGCACAGATACGCAGTATTTT | CASGPTGTRSTDTQYF
TRBJ2-1 | - | - | TRBV19 | TGTGCCAGTAGTGAGAGAAATGAGCAGTTCTTC | CASSERNEQFF
TRBJ1-2 | - | TRBD1 | TRBV7-3 | TGTGCCAGCAGCTTAAGCGGGACAGGGAGGTATGGCTACACCTTC | CASSLSGTGRYGYTF
TRBJ1-6 | - | TRBD1 | TRBV5-8 | TGTGCCAGCAGCTGGAAGCCGGGACAGAAAAATTCACCCCTCCACTTT | CASSWKPGQKNSPLHF
TRBJ1-6 | - | - | TRBV10-3 | TGTGCCATCAGTTTTGAGAATGCTTCACCCCTCCACTTT | CAISFENASPLHF
TRBJ2-7 | - | - | TRBV28 | TGTGCCAGCAGTCAGGGTTTCTCCTACGAGCAGTACTTC | CASSQGFSYEQYF
TRBJ1-2 | once | - | TRBV27 | TGTGCCAGCAGTTCAGGCCTATATGGCTACACCTTC | CASSSGLYGYTF
TRBJ2-2 | - | - | TRBV25-1 | TGTGCCAGCACCGAAGGGGTCAAGGGGCTGTTTTTT | CASTEGVKGLFF
TRBJ2-1 | - | - | TRBV7-3 | TGTGCCAGCAGCTTAACGGCGGGACAGTACAATGAGCAGTTCTTC | CASSLTAGQYNEQFF
TRBJ2-6 | - | - | TRBV1 | TGCACCAGCAGCCAAGATTCTGTTGCTGGGGCCAACGTCCTGACTTTC | CTSSQDSVAGANVLTF
TRBJ2-1 | - | - | TRBV5-6 | TGTGCCAGCAGCTTGGAACTGACCCAGCTAGCCTACAATGAGCAGTTCTTC | CASSLELTQLAYNEQFF
TRBJ2-3 | few | TRBD2 | TRBV6-1 | TGTGCCAGCAGCCTAGGGGCGGGAGAAGCAGATACGCAGTATTTT | CASSLGAGEADTQYF
TRBJ2-7 | - | TRBD1 | TRBV2 | TGTGCCAGCAGGGCCGGACAGGCCGCCTACGAGCAGTACTTC | CASRAGQAAYEQYF
TRBJ2-7 | - | TRBD2 | TRBV13 | TGTGCCAGCAGTTTTCTAGCGGACTACGAGCAGTACTTC | CASSFLADYEQYF
TRBJ1-1 | - | - | TRBV13 | TGTGCCAGCAGCCCCCCGCGTACTGAAGCTTTCTTT | CASSPPRTEAFF
TRBJ1-5 | - | TRBD1 | TRBV6-1 | TGTGCCAGCAGAGTAGAAGGGGGCATTAAACAGCCCCAGCATTTT | CASRVEGGIKQPQHF
TRBJ1-1 | - | - | TRBV10-2 | TGCGCCAGCAGTGGACGACAGTTGGTCAGCACTGAAGCTTTCTTT | CASSGRQLVSTEAFF
TRBJ1-5 | - | - | TRBV2 | TGTGCCAGCAGTGAAGGCCTTGGGAGCGGTCCCCAGCATTTT | CASSEGLGSGPQHF
TRBJ1-1 | few | - | TRBV12-5 | TGTGCTAGTGGTCACACAGGGTCCCAAAACACTGAAGCTTTCTTT | CASGHTGSQNTEAFF
TRBJ2-1 | - | - | TRBV5-6 | TGTGCCAGCAGCTTGGGGGGAGATGAGCAGTTCTTC | CASSLGGDEQFF
TRBJ1-5 | - | TRBD1 | TRBV7-2 | TGTGCCAGCAGCTTGGGGACAGGGGTGACAGGGCCCCAGCATTTT | CASSLGTGVTGPQHF
TRBJ2-3 | - | - | TRBV11-3 | TGTGCCAGCAGCTTACGGACAGATACGCAGTATTTT | CASSLRTDTQYF
TRBJ1-2 | - | TRBD1 | TRBV27 | TGTGCCAGCAGAGCCTCGGACAGGCTCAGCTATGGCTACACCTTC | CASRASDRLSYGYTF
TRBJ1-6 | - | TRBD1 | TRBV5-1 | TGCGCCAGCAGCTTGTTCGGGACAGCCGGAGCAAATTCACCCCTCCACTTT | CASSLFGTAGANSPLHF